This TCR beta chain was obtained from a study of beta chain features in type 1 diabetes. Study-wide background: Patients did not differ from healthy donors in age, gender or cell yield.

This clone was detected only a few times. The antigen is unknown. Overall study results and limits: Whether TCRB rearrangement is influenced by HLA type went unresolved here. Across all four CD4+ subsets, people with type 1 diabetes showed modestly shorter TCRB CDR3s.

Every bit of the isolated RNA underwent reverse transcription, so sequencing read expressed TCRB transcripts. Measured with immunoSEQ multiplex PCR; TCRdb has only the in-frame clones, and not every one. The sample includes some 330,000 clones, 9.5% to 11% of them seen just once. The receptor's source is a woman aged 30 to 39 in good health. The specimen was naive CD4+ T cells from blood.

CDR3 loop: CASSVDRSSYNEQFF. Written as DNA, the CDR3 is TGTGCCAGCTCTGTAGACAGGAGCTCCTACAATGAGCAGTTCTTC. This sequence joins TRBV7-3 and TRBJ2-1; D is perhaps TRBD1 (6 bases). From germline, CDR1 is SGHTA and CDR2 FQGTGA. The CDR3 contains 15 residues. V was clipped by 8 bases and J by 0 bases, with 14 bases between them.